This T cell receptor (beta chain) was profiled in a study of T cells after yellow fever vaccination. This clonotype was detected only a few times. Antigen: not known. Generation of TCR cDNA used 5'RACE template switching (which added a universal primer site and UMIs). From the 5' RACE reads, TCRdb called clonotypes with MiXCR, one entry per CDR3 protein. The sample contains more than 90,000 distinct CDR3 sequences, around 8.6% of which appear only once. The V and J ends lost 2 bases and 2 bases respectively, with 8 bases between them. CDR1 and CDR2 from the germline V gene are SGDLS and YYNGEE. The CDR3 extends over 14 amino acids. The study's findings and limits: Only a minor proportion of clonotypes was detected across both CD4 and CD8 compartments. Abundant bulk-population clonotypes could contaminate the FACS-sorted repertoires. Clones that expanded after primary vaccination mostly reappeared after the booster (96% CD4, 88% CD8).

The starting material was CD8+ T cells sorted from PBMCs, obtained 45 days after the yellow fever booster vaccination. The chain links TRBV9 to TRBJ1-5, with D possibly matching TRBD1 (6 bases). This TCR was recovered from a man aged 25 to 40 who received the YFV17D yellow fever vaccine. The CDR3 DNA reads TGTGCCAGCAGCGTCGGGGGCGGCAATCAGCCCCAGCATTTT. It codes for CASSVGGGNQPQHF.